This TCR beta chain is from a study of siplizumab effects on memory and regulatory T cells. Findings of the study overall: Naive T cells appeared more diverse than memory cells and seemed to be major alloresponse contributors. Unstimulated subsets accounted for the mapping of only a minor share of the clones that were alloreactive. Roughly 75-97% of proliferating CD4+ or CD8+ clones lacked an assignable naive or memory phenotype.

Germline lookup yields CDR1 SGHDN and CDR2 FVKESK. CDR3 length: 15 residues. Trimming took 2 bases from V and 10 from J, leaving 19 bases between them. Points on this clone: Its antigen remains unknown.

Only in-frame clones appear in the TCRdb table, and some are missing; sequencing was by immunoSEQ multiplex PCR. The profile shows fewer than 85,000 clones, 87% of them singletons. The chain uses TRBV14 and TRBJ2-3, with no clear D. This receptor was taken from a human donor in good health. Material for sequencing was Tregs sorted from blood. The CDR3 sequence is CASSQQLGLLDAQYF. CDR3 bases: TGTGCCAGCAGCCAACAGCTTGGTCTTTTAGACGCGCAGTATTTT.